One and the same sample provided the 25 T cell receptor beta chains below, sequenced in a study of blood T cell repertoires in COVID-19. Libraries were prepared by immunoSEQ multiplex PCR; TCRdb keeps only in-frame clonotypes and omits some of them. The table records tens of thousands of clones, 70% to 80% of them present only once. The sequencing sample was made of peripheral blood. Receptors were obtained from a man between 70 and 80 years old with acute or convalescent COVID-19.

This chain links TRBV6-2 or TRBV6-3 with TRBJ2-5; a possible D gene is TRBD1 (5 bases). The V end lost 4 bases, the J end lost 5 bases, and 11 bases lay between the germline ends. This CDR3 contains 13 residues. The germline CDR1 and CDR2 sequences are MNHEY and SVGEGT. As DNA, the CDR3 is TGTGCCAGCAGTTTTCAGGGCGTGGAGACCCAGTACTTC. Translation gives CASSFQGVETQYF.

The chain couples TRBV27 to TRBJ2-1, with D uncertain. Trimming removed 0 bases from V and 7 bases from J, with 13 bases in between. CDR3 length: 15 residues. CDR1 is MNHEY, CDR2 SMNVEV, per germline (reference sequence). The CDR3 DNA sequence: TGTGCCAGCAGTTTATCGCTCGTGGCGCGGAATGAGCAGTTCTTC. It is translated as CASSLSLVARNEQFF.

The chain recombines TRBV25-1 with TRBJ1-6; D might be TRBD1 (5 bases). Trimming stripped 4 bases from V and 9 bases from J, with 19 bases between. The germline V gene has CDR1 MGHDK and CDR2 SYGVNS. CDR3 length: 16 amino acids. CDR3 amino acids: CASSAPRGPRGSPLHF. The CDR3 DNA is TGTGCCAGCAGTGCTCCCCGTGGCCCTAGGGGTTCACCCCTCCACTTT.

This chain joins TRBV7-8 and TRBJ2-2; TRBD1 matches 10 bases. In germline, CDR1 is SGHVS, CDR2 FQNEAQ. J was trimmed by 3 bases and V by 7 bases; bases with no gene match: 11. CDR3 length: 17 residues. The chain's CDR3 is CASTMRIGQGDTGELFF. For the CDR3, the DNA is TGTGCCAGCACCATGCGAATCGGACAGGGGGACACCGGGGAGCTGTTTTTT. The full variable domain, completed using reference TRBV7-8 and TRBJ2-2, is GAGVSQSPRYKVAKRGQDVALRCDPISGHVSLFWYQQALGQGPEFLTYFQNEAQLDKSGLPSDRFFAERPEGSVSTLKIQRTQQEDSAVYLCASTMRIGQGDTGELFFGEGSRLTVL.

V is TRBV4-2 and J is TRBJ2-1, with a tentative D call TRBD1 (5 bases). This CDR3 contains 16 residues. CDR1 and CDR2 from the germline V gene are LGHNA and YNFKEQ. V lost 0 bases and J lost 7, with 16 bases in between. CDR3: CASSQDMGRGRNEQFF. Written as DNA, the CDR3 is TGTGCCAGCAGCCAAGATATGGGTAGGGGTCGGAATGAGCAGTTCTTC.

CDR3: CASSPGTVTSYEQYF. DNA of the CDR3: TGCGCCAGCAGCCCTGGAACAGTTACCTCCTACGAGCAGTACTTC. The chain links TRBV5-1 to TRBJ2-7; D call uncertain. The germline gives CDR1 SGHRS, CDR2 YFSETQ. The V and J ends lost 4 bases and 0 bases respectively, with 14 bases between them. The length of the CDR3 is 15 residues. The full variable domain, with the rest looked up from reference TRBV5-1 and TRBJ2-7, is KAGVTQTPRYLIKTRGQQVTLSCSPISGHRSVSWYQQTPGQGLQFLFEYFSETQRNKGNFPGRFSGRQFSNSRSEMNVSTLELGDSALYLCASSPGTVTSYEQYFGPGTRLTVT.

The rearrangement joins TRBV7-2 to TRBJ2-5; D is unresolved. The CDR3 length is 13 residues. The germline V gene encodes CDR1 SGHTA and CDR2 FQGNSA. Trimming pared 4 bases from V and 4 bases from J, leaving 10 bases between. This CDR3 is CASSSHFVETQYF. CDR3 nucleotides: TGTGCCAGCAGCTCCCATTTTGTAGAGACCCAGTACTTC.

The chain links TRBV2 to TRBJ2-3, with unresolved D. Germline V gene data show CDR1 as SNHLY and CDR2 as FYNNEI. The ends were cut back, 6 bases at V and 7 bases at J, with 11 bases in the middle. The CDR3 runs 12 residues. CDR3 region: CASSPAQNTQYF. The CDR3 bases are TGTGCCAGCAGCCCCGCCCAGAATACGCAGTATTTT.

The chain combines TRBV29-1 with TRBJ1-5; the D gene is possibly TRBD1 (5 bases). Germline V CDR1 and CDR2: SQVTM, ANQGSEA. Trimming removed 3 bases from V and 2 bases from J, with 11 bases in between. The CDR3 covers 14 residues. The CDR3 DNA is TGCAGCGTTGACACCGGGGGTGGCAATCAGCCCCAGCATTTT. Translating gives CSVDTGGGNQPQHF.

The sample holds a few counts of this clone. The J gene is TRBJ2-7, the V gene TRBV18, with 7 bases aligning to TRBD1. The CDR3 has 18 amino acids. With V trimmed by 3 bases and J by 4 bases, 18 bases remained unmatched. CDR1 is KGHSH, CDR2 LQKENI, per germline. CDR3 bases: TGTGCCAGCTCACCCCGTACCCAGGGGGTCGGAATTGGGTACGAGCAGTACTTC. It translates to CASSPRTQGVGIGYEQYF.

V is TRBV4-3 and J is TRBJ2-1; the match to TRBD2 covers 7 bases. V gave up 4 bases and J gave up 5 bases; unmatched junction bases: 5. This CDR3 spans 14 amino acids. CDR1 LGHNA and CDR2 YSLEER come from the germline V gene. The CDR3 coding sequence is TGCGCCAGCAGCCGGCGAGGGAGGGACAATGAGCAGTTCTTC. It specifies CASSRRGRDNEQFF.

By its share, this clone is medium-sized. V usage is TRBV4-1 and J usage is TRBJ2-7; D is unresolved. Germline CDR1 MGHRA, CDR2 YSYEKL. The CDR3 runs 15 residues. V was shortened by 0 bases and J by 5 bases, with 14 bases between the two germline ends. The CDR3 is CASSQEVGFSDEQYF. Written as DNA, the CDR3 is TGCGCCAGCAGCCAAGAAGTCGGATTCAGCGACGAGCAGTACTTC.

The chain uses TRBV10-2 and TRBJ1-1, with D possibly matching TRBD1 (6 bases). Trimming stripped 2 bases from V and 4 bases from J, with 14 bases between. The CDR3 loop spans 15 amino acids. In germline, CDR1 is WSHSY, CDR2 SAAADI. CDR3 in amino acids: CASSEKATGPTEAFF. The CDR3 DNA sequence: TGCGCCAGCAGTGAGAAAGCAACAGGGCCCACTGAAGCTTTCTTT.

This clone is a singleton in its sample. The rearrangement joins TRBV3-1 (or the pseudogene TRBV3-2) to TRBJ2-1, with D hard to call. V shed 2 bases and J shed 9 bases, with 8 bases lying between them. CDR1 LGHDT and CDR2 YNNKEL come from the germline V gene (reference sequence). CDR3 length equals 12 residues. CDR3 DNA sequence: TGTGCCAGCAGCCAAATAACAATTGAGCAGTTCTTC. Encoded protein: CASSQITIEQFF.

Comment on this clone: Other DNA sequences within the sample encode an identical CDR3. The V call is TRBV19, the J call TRBJ2-3; a weak D match, TRBD2 (6 bases). V dropped 5 bases and J dropped 2 bases, with 8 bases sitting between them. Germline V gene lookup returns CDR1 LNHDA and CDR2 SQIVND (reference sequence). The CDR3 totals 13 residues. Here the CDR3 DNA reads TGTGCCAGTAGTTCGGGACTCACAGATACGCAGTATTTT. As protein: CASSSGLTDTQYF.

V usage is TRBV7-9 and J usage is TRBJ2-3; D not certain. CDR3 size: 15 residues. Trimming cost V 2 bases and J 4 bases, with 13 bases left between them. The V gene's germline CDR1 is SEHNR and CDR2 FQNEAQ (reference sequence). The CDR3 is CASSLSVLPSDTQYF. The CDR3 nucleotides read TGTGCCAGCAGCTTATCCGTCCTCCCCTCAGATACGCAGTATTTT.

In regard to this clone: The sample contains more than one DNA sequence encoding this CDR3. This chain joins TRBV15 and TRBJ1-1, with TRBD1 identical over 10 bases. The trim removed 3 bases at V and 4 bases at J, leaving 2 bases unmatched. Germline CDR1 LNHNV, CDR2 YYDKDF (reference sequence). The CDR3 extends over 14 amino acids. The CDR3 nucleotides read TGTGCCACCAGCAGGGACAGGGGGGGCACTGAAGCTTTCTTT. This translates into CATSRDRGGTEAFF.

V usage is TRBV6-5 and J usage is TRBJ1-1; perhaps TRBD1 as D (6 bases). The ends were cut back, 5 bases at V and 7 bases at J, with 14 bases in the middle. This CDR3 is built from 13 residues. Per the germline V gene, CDR1 is MNHEY and CDR2 is SVGAGI. The DNA for the CDR3 is TGTGCCAGCAGTCCCCCACAGGGTGGTGAAGCTTTCTTT. Protein product: CASSPPQGGEAFF.

The table lists this clone with a count of one. The chain combines TRBV5-1 with TRBJ2-2, with a possible D match to TRBD1 (5 bases). CDR1 and CDR2 (germline): SGHRS, YFSETQ. V lost 4 bases to trimming and J lost 6 bases, with 19 bases between them. The CDR3 is 16 amino acids. The DNA of the CDR3 is TGCGCCAGCAGCCCTAGGGGTTCTGTGTCCGCCGGGGAGCTGTTTTTT. Translation gives CASSPRGSVSAGELFF.

This clone has only a few counts. This chain joins TRBV24-1 and TRBJ1-2; TRBD1 is a possible D gene (5 bases). This CDR3 contains 13 residues. CDR1 KGHDR and CDR2 SFDVKD come from the germline V gene. Trimming took off 9 bases at V and 6 bases at J, with 16 bases between the two ends. The CDR3 nucleotides read TGTGCCACCGGCCCCCGGGGGTCGAATGGCTACACCTTC. This codes for CATGPRGSNGYTF.

This clone was seen once. The chain uses TRBV14 and TRBJ1-2; D uncertain. V was clipped by 4 bases and J by 3 bases, with 9 bases between them. The CDR3 is 13 residues long. The germline V gene encodes CDR1 SGHDN and CDR2 FVKESK. The CDR3 reads CASSLAADYGYTF. In DNA form, the CDR3 reads TGTGCCAGCAGCCTTGCCGCGGACTATGGCTACACCTTC.

There are a few counts of this clone. The chain links TRBV3-1 (or the pseudogene TRBV3-2) to TRBJ2-7, with TRBD2 as a possible D gene (6 bases). V was trimmed by 0 bases and J by 0 bases, leaving 9 bases between them. Germline loops: CDR1 LGHDT, CDR2 YNNKEL (reference sequence). This CDR3 comprises 15 residues. The CDR3 region has the DNA TGTGCCAGCAGCCAAGATCACGGGAGCTCCTACGAGCAGTACTTC. Translating it yields CASSQDHGSSYEQYF.

This clone has a handful of counts. The chain uses TRBV18 and TRBJ1-5; no firm D call. The CDR3 sequence is 13 residues long. Germline loops: CDR1 KGHSH, CDR2 LQKENI. V lost 1 base and J lost 5, with 6 bases in between. CDR3 bases: TGTGCCAGCTCACCACGGGCCGATCAGCCCCAGCATTTT. Its translation is CASSPRADQPQHF.

This rearrangement joins TRBV7-3 to TRBJ2-3; 9 nucleotides agree with TRBD1. V dropped 4 bases and J dropped 0; count of bases not matched to a gene: 2. The CDR3 runs 15 residues. The V gene's germline CDR1 is SGHTA and CDR2 FQGTGA. In DNA, the CDR3 is TGTGCCAGCAGCTCACAGGGGGCAAGCACAGATACGCAGTATTTT. Its translation is CASSSQGASTDTQYF.

The chain carries TRBV11-1 and TRBJ2-6; unclear D gene. The CDR3 loop spans 15 amino acids. The V gene lost 1 base and the J gene lost 2 bases, with 6 bases spanning the gap. The germline CDR1 and CDR2 sequences are SGHAT and FQDESV (reference sequence). The CDR3 sequence: CASSLGLAGANVLTF. As DNA, the CDR3 is TGTGCCAGCAGCTTAGGGCTAGCTGGGGCCAACGTCCTGACTTTC.